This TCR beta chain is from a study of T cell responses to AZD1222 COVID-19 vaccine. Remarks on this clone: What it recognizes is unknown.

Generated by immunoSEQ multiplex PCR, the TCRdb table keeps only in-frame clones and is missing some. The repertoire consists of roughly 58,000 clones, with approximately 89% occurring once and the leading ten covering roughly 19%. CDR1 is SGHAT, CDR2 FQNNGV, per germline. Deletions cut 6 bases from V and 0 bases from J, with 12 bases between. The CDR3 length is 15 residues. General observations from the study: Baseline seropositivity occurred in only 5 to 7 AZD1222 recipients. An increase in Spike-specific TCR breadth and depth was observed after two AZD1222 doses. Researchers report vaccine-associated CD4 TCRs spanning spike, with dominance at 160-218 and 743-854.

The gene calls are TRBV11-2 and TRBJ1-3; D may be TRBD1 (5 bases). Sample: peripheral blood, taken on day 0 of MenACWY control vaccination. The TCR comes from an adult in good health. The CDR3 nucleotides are TGTGCCAGCAGTCAAGACAGTATCTCTGGAAACACCATATATTTT. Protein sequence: CASSQDSISGNTIYF.